Shown below are 28 T cell receptor beta chains from a single sample sequenced in a study of blood T cell repertoires in COVID-19. Profiling relied on immunoSEQ multiplex PCR, and the TCRdb table lists in-frame clones only, not all of them. The sample comprises under 200,000 clones, just under 85% of which are singletons, and approximately 7.6% rests with the top ten. Sequencing was done on a sample of peripheral blood. The receptors stem from a woman older than 75 with COVID-19, enrolled during active disease.

This CDR3 reads CASRPGSRHTEAFF. For the CDR3, the DNA is TGTGCCAGCAGGCCTGGTTCGCGGCACACTGAAGCTTTCTTT. V gene TRBV27 combines with J gene TRBJ1-1; no clear D. The ends were cut back, 6 bases at V and 3 bases at J, with 14 bases in the middle. The CDR3 totals 14 residues. CDR1 is MNHEY and CDR2 is SMNVEV in the germline V gene (reference sequence).

The chain is built from TRBV12-3 or TRBV12-4 and TRBJ2-5; perhaps TRBD1 as D (5 bases). Trimming removed 7 bases from V and 5 bases from J, with 11 bases in between. The CDR3 is 12 amino acids. In nucleotides, the CDR3 is TGTGCCAGCACCCTGGGGCGGGAGACCCAGTACTTC. Its translation is CASTLGRETQYF.

The rearrangement uses TRBV18 and TRBJ2-7; TRBD1 aligns across 8 bases. The CDR3 length is 13 residues. The V and J ends lost 3 bases and 4 bases, in that order; junction bases with no gene match: 2. Germline CDR1 is KGHSH and CDR2 is LQKENI. The chain's CDR3 is CASSPGTGYEQYF. Written as DNA, the CDR3 is TGTGCCAGCTCACCCGGGACAGGTTACGAGCAGTACTTC.

This clone was detected only a few times. V usage is TRBV14 and J usage is TRBJ1-6; tentative D call: TRBD1 (5 bases). Per germline, CDR1 SGHDN and CDR2 FVKESK. V lost 1 base and J lost 5, with 6 bases in between. This CDR3 spans 14 amino acids. DNA for the CDR3: TGTGCCAGCAGCCAAGGCAGGGATAATTCACCCCTCCACTTT. Translation: CASSQGRDNSPLHF.

This clone was observed once. The CDR3 nucleotides read TGCGCCAGCAGCTTCTCCGGGACAGGGGGCTCTGGGGCCAACGTCCTGACTTTC. This codes for CASSFSGTGGSGANVLTF. The rearrangement links TRBV5-1 to TRBJ2-6; 11 bases agree with TRBD1. The germline V gene encodes CDR1 SGHRS and CDR2 YFSETQ. Trimming at V came to 2 bases and at J to 0 bases, leaving 4 bases not matched to a gene. There are 18 residues in the CDR3.

CDR3 loop: CAVRVTAGEYQETQYF. The CDR3 DNA reads TGTGCCGTCAGGGTTACGGCAGGGGAGTATCAAGAGACCCAGTACTTC. The chain is built from TRBV27 and TRBJ2-5; D might be TRBD1 (6 bases). The CDR3 covers 16 residues. Per the germline V gene, CDR1 is MNHEY and CDR2 is SMNVEV (reference sequence). The germline V and J ends were trimmed by 11 bases and 2 bases, with 24 bases remaining between them.

This sequence joins TRBV5-1 and TRBJ2-3, with a tentative D call TRBD1 (6 bases). CDR1 is SGHRS, CDR2 YFSETQ, per germline. V was clipped by 5 bases and J by 5 bases, with 12 bases between them. This CDR3 is built from 13 residues. For the CDR3, the DNA is TGCGCCAGCAGGCTAGACAGGCAAGATACGCAGTATTTT. It translates to CASRLDRQDTQYF.

V and J are TRBV3-1 (or the pseudogene TRBV3-2) and TRBJ2-3; D is undetermined. The CDR3 has 12 amino acids. From germline, CDR1 is LGHDT and CDR2 YNNKEL (reference sequence). V lost 6 bases and J 1 base, leaving 5 bases between the germline ends. CDR3 DNA sequence: TGTGCCAGCAGGACTGGCACAGATACGCAGTATTTT. Its protein product is CASRTGTDTQYF.

As DNA, the CDR3 is TGCGCCAGCAGAGAGAATACAGGTCCCGGCTACACCTTC. Amino acid sequence: CASRENTGPGYTF. The chain is built from TRBV5-1 and TRBJ1-2; tentatively, D is TRBD1 (5 bases). The germline V gene has CDR1 SGHRS and CDR2 YFSETQ. Trimming left V 5 bases short and J 8 bases short, with 16 bases between. This CDR3 spans 13 amino acids.

The V and J genes are TRBV6-5 and TRBJ2-1, with 7 bases lining up with TRBD2. Germline values: CDR1 MNHEY, CDR2 SVGAGI. The CDR3 runs 15 residues. The junction had 11 bases not matched to a gene; V was cut back by 5 bases and J by 7 bases. CDR3 DNA: TGTGCCAGCAGTACCCTGGGGGGGAAGGGGAATGAGCAGTTCTTC. This encodes CASSTLGGKGNEQFF.

This rearrangement joins TRBV6-4 to TRBJ2-3; 12 positions match TRBD1. From germline, CDR1 is MRHNA and CDR2 SNTAGT. Trimming took 5 bases from V and 5 from J; bases not matched to a gene: 2. The CDR3 runs to 14 residues. CDR3 loop: CASSRDRGQDTQYF. In nucleotides, the CDR3 is TGTGCCAGCAGTCGGGACAGGGGGCAAGATACGCAGTATTTT.

V is TRBV2 and J is TRBJ1-5; D not resolved. Trimming shortened V by 6 bases and J by 1 base, and 7 bases separated the two germline ends. CDR3 length: 13 amino acids. Germline values: CDR1 SNHLY, CDR2 FYNNEI. The CDR3 region is CASRSESNQPQHF. For the CDR3, the DNA is TGTGCCAGCAGGTCCGAGAGCAATCAGCCCCAGCATTTT.

This clone was observed a few times. This chain joins TRBV7-2 and TRBJ1-1; 8 bases line up with TRBD1. With V trimmed by 5 bases and J by 1 base, 3 bases remained unmatched. This CDR3 spans 14 amino acids. Germline V gene sequence: CDR1 SGHTA, CDR2 FQGNSA. The CDR3 reads CASSADRANTEAFF. CDR3 DNA sequence: TGTGCCAGCAGCGCGGACAGGGCGAACACTGAAGCTTTCTTT.

This clone has a handful of counts. The rearrangement uses TRBV6-2 or TRBV6-3 and TRBJ2-1, with 11 bases that match TRBD2. J was trimmed by 0 bases and V by 6 bases; bases with no gene match: 13. Germline values: CDR1 MNHEY, CDR2 SVGEGT. The CDR3 loop spans 19 amino acids. The CDR3 reads CASSPYLTSGADSYNEQFF. The DNA of the CDR3 is TGTGCCAGCAGCCCATACCTGACTAGCGGGGCCGACTCCTACAATGAGCAGTTCTTC.

This clone was counted once. The CDR3, as DNA: TGTGCCAGCAGCACAGGACATCGCTCTGGAAACACCATATATTTT. Residues: CASSTGHRSGNTIYF. This chain joins TRBV5-5 and TRBJ1-3; maybe TRBD1 (5 bases). Germline CDR1 is SGHKS and CDR2 is YYEKEE (reference sequence). V gave up 4 bases and J gave up 0 bases, with 11 bases separating them. The CDR3 runs 15 residues.

The chain recombines TRBV28 with TRBJ2-7; 7 bases align to TRBD1. V was pared by 0 bases and J by 1 base, with 3 bases of the junction left unmatched. The CDR3 runs to 15 residues. Looked up from germline, CDR1 is MDHEN and CDR2 is SYDVKM. Here the CDR3 reads CASSLWTGMSYEQYF. Written as DNA, the CDR3 is TGTGCCAGCAGTTTATGGACAGGGATGTCCTACGAGCAGTACTTC.

The chain employs TRBV19 and TRBJ1-4, with a weak D call TRBD1 (6 bases). CDR1 and CDR2 from the germline V gene are LNHDA and SQIVND (reference sequence). Trimming removed 5 bases at V and 9 bases at J, with 22 bases between. The CDR3 spans 16 residues. The CDR3 loop reads CASSPRTAQGVKKLFF. The CDR3 DNA is TGTGCCAGTAGTCCCCGGACAGCGCAGGGAGTTAAAAAACTGTTTTTT. The full variable domain, rest sourced from reference TRBV19 and TRBJ1-4, is DGGITQSPKYLFRKEGQNVTLSCEQNLNHDAMYWYRQDPGQGLRLIYYSQIVNDFQKGDIAEGYSVSREKKESFPLTVTSAQKNPTAFYLCASSPRTAQGVKKLFFGSGTQLSVL.

The genes are TRBV6-5 and TRBJ1-4; D unresolved. There are 14 residues in the CDR3. Germline V gene lookup returns CDR1 MNHEY and CDR2 SVGAGI. V lost 4 bases, J lost 2 bases, and 8 bases lay in between. The CDR3 sequence is CASSLPGTNEKLFF. For the CDR3, the DNA is TGTGCCAGCAGTTTGCCGGGGACTAATGAAAAACTGTTTTTT.

The chain employs TRBV6-1 and TRBJ2-7, with D possibly matching TRBD1 (6 bases). V shed 2 bases and J shed 0 bases, with 11 bases lying between them. CDR1 is MNHNS, CDR2 SASEGT, per germline. The CDR3 contains 15 residues. Here the CDR3 reads CASSENRESSYEQYF. The CDR3 nucleotides are TGTGCCAGCAGTGAAAACAGGGAAAGCTCCTACGAGCAGTACTTC.

In the case of this clone: At one end, the junction sequence differs from germline, possibly due to a read error. The chain recombines TRBV5-1 with TRBJ2-1; D is ambiguous. The CDR3 totals 15 residues. In germline, CDR1 is SGHRS, CDR2 YFSETQ. The CDR3 sequence: CASSLVTPPYNEQFF. The CDR3 nucleotides are TGCGCCAGCAGTTTGGTAACTCCCCCCTACAATGAGCAGTTCTTC.

This clone has just one count. The V gene is TRBV27, the J gene TRBJ2-5; D uncertain. This CDR3 spans 17 amino acids. V lost 6 bases to trimming and J lost 2 bases, with 22 bases between them. Germline CDR1 is MNHEY and CDR2 is SMNVEV (reference sequence). CDR3 loop: CASSYRARTDLQETQYF. CDR3 DNA: TGTGCCAGCAGCTATAGAGCCCGTACAGATCTTCAAGAGACCCAGTACTTC.

V is TRBV18 and J is TRBJ2-1; 14 nucleotides agree with TRBD2. This CDR3 is built from 15 residues. V lost 6 bases to trimming and J lost 5 bases; unmatched junction nucleotides: 3. The germline V gene has CDR1 KGHSH and CDR2 LQKENI. Here the CDR3 DNA reads TGTGCCAGCTCTCAGACTAGCGGGGGGGACAATGAGCAGTTCTTC. Encoded protein: CASSQTSGGDNEQFF.

The V gene is TRBV25-1, the J gene TRBJ2-7; tentative D call: TRBD1 (6 bases). The CDR3 contains 14 residues. Trimming took 8 bases from V and 2 from J, leaving 16 bases between them. Per germline, CDR1 MGHDK and CDR2 SYGVNS. CDR3 sequence (DNA): TGTGCCAGCGGCCTAGGGGGTTTTCCCTACGAGCAGTACTTC. It is translated as CASGLGGFPYEQYF.

The chain couples TRBV3-1 (or the pseudogene TRBV3-2) to TRBJ1-1, with a tentative D call TRBD1 (5 bases). The CDR3 sequence is 17 residues long. CDR1 and CDR2 from the germline V gene are LGHDT and YNNKEL (reference sequence). V dropped 2 bases and J dropped 3 bases, with 19 bases sitting between them. The CDR3 region is CASSQLSGGRGYTEAFF. DNA of the CDR3: TGTGCCAGCAGCCAATTATCCGGGGGGAGAGGGTACACTGAAGCTTTCTTT.

The chain joins TRBV7-3 to TRBJ2-1; the D gene is possibly TRBD2 (5 bases). Germline V lookup: CDR1 SGHTA, CDR2 FQGTGA. The CDR3 spans 15 residues. V was cut by 5 bases and J by 2 bases, with 13 bases left in between. The CDR3 protein is CASSPLATPYNEQFF. The CDR3 DNA sequence: TGTGCCAGCAGCCCCCTAGCTACCCCCTACAATGAGCAGTTCTTC.

The CDR3 nucleotides are TGTGCCATCAGTGCGGGGGTAAGCGAGCAGTACTTC. It yields the protein CAISAGVSEQYF. The chain carries TRBV10-3 and TRBJ2-7; TRBD2 is a possible D gene (6 bases). V was pared by 4 bases and J by 6 bases, with 10 bases between. This CDR3 has 12 amino acids. Germline CDR1 ENHRY, CDR2 SYGVKD.

The rearrangement links TRBV12-3 or TRBV12-4 to TRBJ2-7; D gene uncertain. CDR3 length equals 9 residues. Deletions cut 11 bases from V and 6 bases from J, with 8 bases between. The CDR3: CAPGCEQYF. The DNA of the CDR3 is TGTGCCCCCGGTTGCGAGCAGTACTTC.

The chain recombines TRBV5-6 with TRBJ2-7; D gene ambiguous. Per germline, CDR1 SGHDT and CDR2 YYEEEE. This CDR3 region has 11 residues. Trimming removed 4 bases from V and 6 bases from J, with 8 bases in between. The CDR3 nucleotides are TGTGCCAGCAGCACCAGAAGCGAGCAGTACTTC. Amino acids: CASSTRSEQYF.